Listed below are T cell receptor beta chains from one sample, sequenced in a study of PD-1 blockade in classical Hodgkin lymphoma. Measured with immunoSEQ multiplex PCR; TCRdb has only the in-frame clones, and not every one. The sample holds some 38,000 clones; just over 75% are singletons and the top ten take roughly 15%. The sample was peripheral blood mononuclear cells (PBMCs), taken before the second cycle of nivolumab. Receptors originate from a human donor with classical Hodgkin lymphoma. Each CDR3 is given with its conserved first and last residue. The order of the fields is J gene, D gene, V gene, clone size, CDR3 DNA, CDR3 protein. A D gene is named only where the DNA matches it firmly. Rows may omit the clone size; those that give it use once, few, many or a size class.

j_gene: TRBJ2-3
d_gene: TRBD1
v_gene: TRBV9
abundance: NA
CDR3nt: TGTGCCAGCAGCGTAGATTGGTCAGGGGGCAGCACAGATACGCAGTATTTT
CDR3aa: CASSVDWSGGSTDTQYF

j_gene: TRBJ2-7
d_gene: TRBD1
v_gene: TRBV7-3
abundance: NA
CDR3nt: TGTGCCAGCAGCCCCGGGACAGGACTCTACGAGCAGTACTTC
CDR3aa: CASSPGTGLYEQYF

j_gene: TRBJ1-5
d_gene: TRBD1
v_gene: TRBV15
abundance: medium-sized
CDR3nt: TGTGCCACCAGCAGAGATAGGACAGGTCAGCCCCAGCATTTT
CDR3aa: CATSRDRTGQPQHF

j_gene: TRBJ2-3
d_gene: NA
v_gene: TRBV7-9
abundance: NA
CDR3nt: TGTGCCAGCAGCCCCCGGGGGCCAGATACGCAGTATTTT
CDR3aa: CASSPRGPDTQYF

j_gene: TRBJ1-4
d_gene: TRBD1
v_gene: TRBV6-1
abundance: NA
CDR3nt: TGTGCCAGCAGTCTTACCAGCCTCCAGGGGGGTAAACTGTTTTTT
CDR3aa: CASSLTSLQGGKLFF

j_gene: TRBJ2-1
d_gene: NA
v_gene: TRBV7-2
abundance: NA
CDR3nt: TGTGCCAGCAGCCCCAGAAGAATCAACAATGAGCAGTTCTTC
CDR3aa: CASSPRRINNEQFF

j_gene: TRBJ1-1
d_gene: NA
v_gene: TRBV28
abundance: NA
CDR3nt: TGTGCCAGCAGTTTGCTAAGGGGATTCGACTCTGAAGCTTTCTTT
CDR3aa: CASSLLRGFDSEAFF

j_gene: TRBJ1-5
d_gene: NA
v_gene: TRBV6-1
abundance: NA
CDR3nt: TGTGCCAGCAGTGAAGAGGCCCCAGGGTCCAATCAGCCCCAGCATTTT
CDR3aa: CASSEEAPGSNQPQHF

j_gene: TRBJ2-7
d_gene: NA
v_gene: TRBV6-5
abundance: few
CDR3nt: TGTGCCAGCAGTTACGGACAGTTTAGCTCCTACGAGCAGTACTTC
CDR3aa: CASSYGQFSSYEQYF

j_gene: TRBJ1-4
d_gene: NA
v_gene: TRBV29-1
abundance: NA
CDR3nt: TGCAGCGGGGGACTTTCGAATGAAAAACTGTTTTTT
CDR3aa: CSGGLSNEKLFF

j_gene: TRBJ2-7
d_gene: NA
v_gene: TRBV4-3
abundance: NA
CDR3nt: TGCGCCAGCAGCCTGGACAGTCTTAGCTCCTACGAGCAGTACTTC
CDR3aa: CASSLDSLSSYEQYF

j_gene: TRBJ2-7
d_gene: NA
v_gene: TRBV7-9
abundance: NA
CDR3nt: TGTGCCAGCAGCTCCTCCTTGGGGGCAAACGGGTACGAGCAGTACTTC
CDR3aa: CASSSSLGANGYEQYF

j_gene: TRBJ2-7
d_gene: NA
v_gene: TRBV27
abundance: NA
CDR3nt: TGTGCCAGCAGTTCCCGCCGAGGTGCCAGCTCCTACGAGCAGTACTTC
CDR3aa: CASSSRRGASSYEQYF

j_gene: TRBJ1-6
d_gene: TRBD1
v_gene: TRBV10-1
abundance: NA
CDR3nt: TGCGCCAGCAGTGACAACAGGGGATCCCTCCACTTT
CDR3aa: CASSDNRGSLHF

j_gene: TRBJ2-1
d_gene: NA
v_gene: TRBV7-3
abundance: NA
CDR3nt: TGTGCCAGCAGCTTAAGAGAGGGTGAGCAGTTCTTC
CDR3aa: CASSLREGEQFF

j_gene: TRBJ2-7
d_gene: NA
v_gene: TRBV2
abundance: NA
CDR3nt: TGTGCCAGCAGTCAAAAGAGGGGCTACGAGCAGTACTTC
CDR3aa: CASSQKRGYEQYF

j_gene: TRBJ2-7
d_gene: NA
v_gene: TRBV5-1
abundance: NA
CDR3nt: TGCGCCAGCAGCTCGGATAGGACAGCGGGCTACGAGCAGTACTTC
CDR3aa: CASSSDRTAGYEQYF

j_gene: TRBJ2-5
d_gene: TRBD1
v_gene: TRBV2
abundance: NA
CDR3nt: TGTGCCAGCAGTCGGACAGGGGAGACCCAGTACTTC
CDR3aa: CASSRTGETQYF

j_gene: TRBJ2-3
d_gene: TRBD2
v_gene: TRBV5-4
abundance: NA
CDR3nt: TGTGCCAGCAGCTTAGCGGGGGCCTCAGATACGCAGTATTTT
CDR3aa: CASSLAGASDTQYF

j_gene: TRBJ2-7
d_gene: TRBD1
v_gene: TRBV5-5
abundance: NA
CDR3nt: TGTGCCAGCAGCTTCAGGGGGTCAAGCTCCTACGAGCAGTACTTC
CDR3aa: CASSFRGSSSYEQYF

j_gene: TRBJ1-1
d_gene: NA
v_gene: TRBV4-1
abundance: few
CDR3nt: TGCGCCAGCAGCCAAGCTAACCGGGACACTGAAGCTTTCTTT
CDR3aa: CASSQANRDTEAFF

j_gene: TRBJ2-3
d_gene: NA
v_gene: TRBV7-2
abundance: NA
CDR3nt: TGTGCCAGCAGCTTCGCGAGTTGGCCCCAGTATTTT
CDR3aa: CASSFASWPQYF

j_gene: TRBJ1-2
d_gene: NA
v_gene: TRBV19
abundance: few
CDR3nt: TGTGCCAGTAGTATTAAGGGCCCATCGCCCGGCTACACCTTC
CDR3aa: CASSIKGPSPGYTF

j_gene: TRBJ2-7
d_gene: TRBD1
v_gene: TRBV6-5
abundance: NA
CDR3nt: TGTGCCAGCAGTAAATACCGGGACAGGGTCAACGAGCAGTACTTC
CDR3aa: CASSKYRDRVNEQYF

j_gene: TRBJ2-3
d_gene: TRBD2
v_gene: TRBV18
abundance: NA
CDR3nt: TGTGCCAGCTCAGGGATGCGGGGGGAAGACACAGATACGCAGTATTTT
CDR3aa: CASSGMRGEDTDTQYF

j_gene: TRBJ2-7
d_gene: NA
v_gene: TRBV5-1
abundance: NA
CDR3nt: TGCGCCAGCAGCTTGGGGGTGGTCTCCTACGAGCAGTACTTC
CDR3aa: CASSLGVVSYEQYF

j_gene: TRBJ1-2
d_gene: NA
v_gene: TRBV27
abundance: few
CDR3nt: TGTGCCAGCAGTTTATCGATGGCGGGGGGCTACACCTTC
CDR3aa: CASSLSMAGGYTF

j_gene: TRBJ1-1
d_gene: NA
v_gene: TRBV7-2
abundance: NA
CDR3nt: TGTGCCAGCAGTCGAAACACGGGGATGGGCACTGAAGCTTTCTTT
CDR3aa: CASSRNTGMGTEAFF

j_gene: TRBJ1-6
d_gene: NA
v_gene: TRBV6-5
abundance: NA
CDR3nt: TGTGCCAGCAGTCCCGCCCATTCACCCCTCCACTTT
CDR3aa: CASSPAHSPLHF

j_gene: TRBJ2-2
d_gene: NA
v_gene: TRBV11-2
abundance: NA
CDR3nt: TGTGCCAGCAGCTTATGGGCGGACGGGGAGCTGTTTTTT
CDR3aa: CASSLWADGELFF

j_gene: TRBJ2-3
d_gene: NA
v_gene: TRBV9
abundance: NA
CDR3nt: TGTGCCAGCAGCGCGACCCCTGTACTAGATACGCAGTATTTT
CDR3aa: CASSATPVLDTQYF

j_gene: TRBJ2-3
d_gene: TRBD1
v_gene: TRBV11-2
abundance: NA
CDR3nt: TGTGCCAGCAGGGACTACAGGGGGCGGGGAGATACGCAGTATTTT
CDR3aa: CASRDYRGRGDTQYF

j_gene: TRBJ2-7
d_gene: TRBD2
v_gene: TRBV2
abundance: NA
CDR3nt: TGTGCCAGCAGACGCGGGACTAGCGGGGGGAACCTCTACGAGCAGTACTTC
CDR3aa: CASRRGTSGGNLYEQYF

j_gene: TRBJ1-5
d_gene: NA
v_gene: TRBV5-6
abundance: medium-sized
CDR3nt: TGTGCCAGCAGCTTGAGTAGCCGCAATCAGCCCCAGCATTTT
CDR3aa: CASSLSSRNQPQHF

j_gene: TRBJ2-3
d_gene: NA
v_gene: TRBV19
abundance: once
CDR3nt: TGTGCCAGTAGTATTTTGGGATCAGATACGCAGTATTTT
CDR3aa: CASSILGSDTQYF